Listed below are T cell receptor beta chains from one sample, sequenced in a study of T cell responses to AZD1222 COVID-19 vaccine. The table came from immunoSEQ multiplex PCR; TCRdb's copy has only in-frame clones and leaves some out. The table includes over 100,000 clones, about nine tenths detected once. Here the sequenced sample was peripheral blood, taken on day 0 of AZD1222 vaccination. The receptors derive from an adult in good health. The CDR3 runs from the conserved cysteine through the conserved F or W. Fields, in order: J gene, V gene, D gene, clone size, CDR3 DNA, CDR3 protein. The D gene is left open where the match is weak. Rows may omit the clone size; those that give it use once, few, many or a size class.

>TRBJ2-2|TRBV5-1|.|.
TGCGCCAGCAGCTTGGGACCCTACACCGGGGAGCTGTTTTTT
CASSLGPYTGELFF
>TRBJ2-7|TRBV20-1|.|once
TGCAGTGCTAGCATTCAGGACGAGCAGTACTTC
CSASIQDEQYF
>TRBJ1-6|TRBV6-5|.|.
TGTGCCAGCAGAGTTACAGGGACCCATAATTCACCCCTCCACTTT
CASRVTGTHNSPLHF
>TRBJ2-7|TRBV4-1|.|once
TGCGCCAGCAGCCAAGAGATCTTAGGCGAGCAGTACTTC
CASSQEILGEQYF
>TRBJ2-3|TRBV10-3|.|.
TGTGCCATCGCAGTGGGTGAGGTTAGCACAGATACGCAGTATTTT
CAIAVGEVSTDTQYF
>TRBJ1-5|TRBV19|.|few
TGTGCCAGTAGTAACGGCCGGCAGCCCCAGCATTTT
CASSNGRQPQHF
>TRBJ1-6|TRBV6-5|.|.
TGTGCCAGCAGCATGGACGGGAATTCACCCCTCCACTTT
CASSMDGNSPLHF
>TRBJ2-5|TRBV10-1|.|.
TGCGCCCGGGGGGCGGGTGAGACCCAGTACTTC
CARGAGETQYF
>TRBJ2-7|TRBV4-2|TRBD2|once
TGTGCCAGCAGCCAGGAGATAGCGGGAGGGCAAGAGCAGTACTTC
CASSQEIAGGQEQYF
>TRBJ1-3|TRBV5-1|TRBD1|.
TGCGCCAGCAGCTTGGAGGACAGGCTCGGAAACACCATATATTTT
CASSLEDRLGNTIYF
>TRBJ2-7|TRBV7-2|.|.
TGTGCCAGCAGCCTACACAGGGACTCCGAGCAGTACTTC
CASSLHRDSEQYF
>TRBJ2-2|TRBV9|.|.
TGTGCCAGCGGTCCCATGAACACCGGGGAGCTGTTTTTT
CASGPMNTGELFF
>TRBJ2-7|TRBV9|.|.
TGTGCCAGCAGCGTAGCGGGAGTTGGGTACGAGCAGTACTTC
CASSVAGVGYEQYF
>TRBJ2-3|TRBV7-9|.|.
TGTGCCAGCAGCGGCCTACGGGGTGCAGATACGCAGTATTTT
CASSGLRGADTQYF
>TRBJ1-4|TRBV11-2|.|.
TGTGCCAGCAGCTTTAGAGGGAATGAAAAACTGTTTTTT
CASSFRGNEKLFF
>TRBJ1-3|TRBV9|.|once
TGTGCCAGCAGCGCGACGGGGACTGGGGGCCTTTCTGGAAACACCATATATTTT
CASSATGTGGLSGNTIYF
>TRBJ2-5|TRBV18|.|.
TGTGCCAGCTCACCACGGTACGAACCCCAAGAGACCCAGTACTTC
CASSPRYEPQETQYF
>TRBJ2-5|TRBV28|TRBD2|.
TGTGCCAGCCTCCCTAGCGGGCAAGAGACCCAGTACTTC
CASLPSGQETQYF
>TRBJ2-4|TRBV4-1|.|.
TGCGCCAGCAGCCCCAGTCCGATGGACGGAGCCAAAAACATTCAGTACTTC
CASSPSPMDGAKNIQYF
>TRBJ2-5|TRBV3-1/TRBV3-2|TRBD1|.
TGTGCCAGCAGCCTGGGGACAGGGGGGTTTGGGACCCAGTACTTC
CASSLGTGGFGTQYF
>TRBJ2-7|TRBV28|.|.
TGTGCCAGCGTCAGGGGGGGGCTCTACGAGCAGTACTTC
CASVRGGLYEQYF
>TRBJ1-2|TRBV19|.|.
TGTGCCAGTGCCCAGGGGAAGGTGGCGAACTATGGCTACACCTTC
CASAQGKVANYGYTF
>TRBJ2-2|TRBV28|TRBD2|.
TGTGCCAGCAGTACTAGCGGGACCGGGGAGCTGTTTTTT
CASSTSGTGELFF
>TRBJ1-2|TRBV21-1|.|.
TGTGCCAGCAGCCCTTGGGGGGACAGGGAGGATGGCTACACCTTC
CASSPWGDREDGYTF
>TRBJ2-2|TRBV11-2|.|.
TGTGCCAGCAGCTCAGAAGGGTTGACGGGCGGGGAGCTGTTTTTT
CASSSEGLTGGELFF
>TRBJ1-3|TRBV28|.|once
TGTGCCAGCAGTTTTGGGAGAAACACCATATATTTT
CASSFGRNTIYF
>TRBJ2-2|TRBV5-1|.|once
TGCGCCAGCAGCTTGGTCGGGCAGGGGACCGGGGAGCTGTTTTTT
CASSLVGQGTGELFF
>TRBJ1-3|TRBV19|.|.
TGTGCCAGTAGAAGGGAGAAAAGCTCTGGAAACACCATATATTTT
CASRREKSSGNTIYF
>TRBJ2-7|TRBV11-2|.|.
TGTGCCAGCAGCTTAGGTTCCCATCGGGTTTACGAGCAGTACTTC
CASSLGSHRVYEQYF
>TRBJ1-2|TRBV12-3/TRBV12-4|.|.
TGTGCCAGCAGTCAGGGATACTATGGCTACACCTTC
CASSQGYYGYTF
>TRBJ2-2|TRBV24-1|TRBD2|.
TGTGCCACCAGGGCTAGCGGATTCACCGGGGAGCTGTTTTTT
CATRASGFTGELFF
>TRBJ2-2|TRBV12-3/TRBV12-4|.|.
TGTGCCAGCATCCTCAGTACCGGGGAGCTGTTTTTT
CASILSTGELFF
>TRBJ1-5|TRBV5-1|.|.
TGCGCCAGCAGCTCTCCCAATCAGCCCCAGCATTTT
CASSSPNQPQHF
>TRBJ2-3|TRBV7-3|.|.
TGTGCCAGCAGCTTAAAGCCCTCTAGGTATAAGACAGATACGCAGTATTTT
CASSLKPSRYKTDTQYF
>TRBJ1-3|TRBV15|.|.
TGTGCCACCAGCGCCCACTCTGGAAACACCATATATTTT
CATSAHSGNTIYF
>TRBJ1-3|TRBV30|TRBD1|.
TGTGCCTGGCACCAGGACAGGGCTGGAAACACCATATATTTT
CAWHQDRAGNTIYF
>TRBJ2-5|TRBV28|.|.
TGTGCCAGCAGTTTAGGGGGGGCAGGTGAGACCCAGTACTTC
CASSLGGAGETQYF
>TRBJ2-7|TRBV9|.|.
TGTGCCAGCAGCGTCGGGTTGGGGGCCCAAACCTACGAGCAGTACTTC
CASSVGLGAQTYEQYF
>TRBJ1-1|TRBV29-1|.|few
TGCAGCGCCCGGGGAGGGGACGTCACTGAAGCTTTCTTT
CSARGGDVTEAFF
>TRBJ2-1|TRBV4-2|.|.
TGTGCCAGCAGCCAAGATAACCCCTACAATGAGCAGTTCTTC
CASSQDNPYNEQFF
>TRBJ1-2|TRBV7-9|.|once
TGTGCCAGCACCCCCAGCGGGTATGGCTACACCTTC
CASTPSGYGYTF
>TRBJ1-2|TRBV2|.|.
TGTGCCAGCAGTGATCGCAGCTATGGCTACACCTTC
CASSDRSYGYTF
>TRBJ1-1|TRBV19|.|.
TGTGCCAGTAGTGTGGGATTGGGCACTGAAGCTTTCTTT
CASSVGLGTEAFF
>TRBJ2-7|TRBV19|TRBD1|.
TGTGCCAGTAGTATAGACGACAGGGAAGGAAACGAGCAGTACTTC
CASSIDDREGNEQYF
>TRBJ2-2|TRBV11-3|TRBD2|few
TGTGCCAGCAGCTTAGCGGGAGGGCCCAGCGGGGAGCTGTTTTTT
CASSLAGGPSGELFF
>TRBJ2-2|TRBV7-8|.|.
TGTGCCAGCAGCTGGGACGGGCGGACCGGCGGGGAGCTGTTTTTT
CASSWDGRTGGELFF
>TRBJ2-2|TRBV3-1/TRBV3-2|.|.
TGTGCCAGCAGCCAATCCCCTACGACCGGGGAGCTGTTTTTT
CASSQSPTTGELFF
>TRBJ2-1|TRBV3-1/TRBV3-2|TRBD2|once
TGTGCCAGCAGCCTCGGACTAGCGGGAGCTTACAATGAGCAGTTCTTC
CASSLGLAGAYNEQFF
>TRBJ2-7|TRBV18|TRBD1|.
TGTGCCAGCTCACCGTCCCGGGACAGTCCCCACTCCTACGAGCAGTACTTC
CASSPSRDSPHSYEQYF
>TRBJ2-1|TRBV7-2|TRBD2|few
TGTGCCAGCAGCTTAGAATCGGCGGGAGGTGGCAATGAGCAGTTCTTC
CASSLESAGGGNEQFF
>TRBJ1-1|TRBV10-3|.|few
TGTGCCATCAGTGAGGGAGATAAAGCTTTCTTT
CAISEGDKAFF
>TRBJ2-1|TRBV24-1|.|few
TGTGCCACCAGTGTAGGGCCGGGACTCCTTCTAGACAATGAGCAGTTCTTC
CATSVGPGLLLDNEQFF
>TRBJ2-5|TRBV11-3|.|.
TGTGCCAGCAGCGCGCGGGACGGACAAGAGACCCAGTACTTC
CASSARDGQETQYF
>TRBJ1-4|TRBV19|TRBD1|.
TGTGCCAGTAGTAGATGGGACAGGGTGCAAGAAAAACTGTTTTTT
CASSRWDRVQEKLFF